Following are 21 T cell receptor beta chains from one sample sequenced in a study of beta chain features in type 1 diabetes. As every portion of the isolated RNA was reverse transcribed, the sequencing read expressed TCRB transcripts. The data were produced by immunoSEQ multiplex PCR, yet TCRdb's version contains in-frame clones alone and is incomplete. The profile shows 970,000 or so clones, 17% of them singletons. The sequenced sample consisted of naive CD4+ T cells from blood. These receptors were taken from a woman between 18 and 30 years old in good health.

There are a few counts of this clone. This sequence joins TRBV18 and TRBJ2-1, with D unresolved. V was pared by 0 bases and J by 10 bases, with 10 bases between. Germline V gives CDR1 KGHSH, CDR2 LQKENI. The CDR3 extends over 13 amino acids. Here the CDR3 DNA reads TGTGCCAGCTCACCACCTGCCGGCATGGAGCAGTTCTTC. Protein product: CASSPPAGMEQFF.

This chain uses TRBV15 with TRBJ1-1; D is perhaps TRBD1 (6 bases). The CDR3 extends over 15 amino acids. The germline V gene encodes CDR1 LNHNV and CDR2 YYDKDF (reference sequence). The V and J ends lost 1 base and 2 bases respectively, with 11 bases between them. CDR3 sequence (DNA): TGTGCCACCAGCAGAGGCAGGGGCCTCAACACTGAAGCTTTCTTT. It encodes CATSRGRGLNTEAFF.

This clone has a handful of counts. The V call is TRBV19, the J call TRBJ2-7; D not certain. The germline V gene encodes CDR1 LNHDA and CDR2 SQIVND (reference sequence). The CDR3 is 14 residues long. With 5 bases removed from V and 0 bases from J, the gap between germline ends came to 11 bases. CDR3: CASSYRKSSYEQYF. CDR3 in DNA: TGTGCCAGTAGTTATCGAAAGAGCTCCTACGAGCAGTACTTC.

Of note for this clone: Other DNA sequences in this sample translate to the same CDR3. The rearrangement uses TRBV7-9 and TRBJ2-7, with TRBD2 matching 9 bases. V was pared by 1 base and J by 4 bases, with 2 bases of the junction left unmatched. Germline values: CDR1 SEHNR, CDR2 FQNEAQ (reference sequence). The CDR3 sequence is 14 residues long. The CDR3 DNA reads as TGTGCCAGCAGCTTAGGACTAGCGGCATACGAGCAGTACTTC. It translates to CASSLGLAAYEQYF.

DNA of the CDR3: TGTGCCAGCAGCATACGCCGGGATAGCGGGGAGCAGTTCTTC. Amino acids: CASSIRRDSGEQFF. The J gene is TRBJ2-1, the V gene TRBV7-3; 7 positions match TRBD2. CDR1 and CDR2 (germline): SGHTA, FQGTGA. The CDR3 sequence is 14 residues long. V gave up 5 bases and J gave up 10 bases; unmatched junction bases: 11.

The chain carries TRBV18 and TRBJ2-7; 8 bases are shared with TRBD1. J was trimmed by 1 base and V by 6 bases; bases with no gene match: 5. Germline loops: CDR1 KGHSH, CDR2 LQKENI. The CDR3 extends over 14 amino acids. The CDR3 region is CASSPTGVSYEQYF. Written as DNA, the CDR3 is TGTGCCAGCTCTCCGACAGGGGTTTCCTACGAGCAGTACTTC. Full variable domain (outside the CDR3, taken from reference TRBV18 and TRBJ2-7): NAGVMQNPRHLVRRRGQEARLRCSPMKGHSHVYWYRQLPEEGLKFMVYLQKENIIDESGMPKERFSAEFPKEGPSILRIQQVVRGDSAAYFCASSPTGVSYEQYFGPGTRLTVT.

The chain combines TRBV27 with TRBJ1-4; no definite D call. The CDR3 runs 15 residues. Germline loops: CDR1 MNHEY, CDR2 SMNVEV (reference sequence). V lost 3 bases to trimming and J lost 7 bases, with 15 bases between them. Here the CDR3 DNA reads TGTGCCAGCAGTTTCGGTCCAGGCCTCCCTGAAAAACTGTTTTTT. Amino acid sequence: CASSFGPGLPEKLFF.

The chain combines TRBV1 with TRBJ2-2; the D call in the table, TRBD1, was not verified against the DNA. TRBV1 is an annotated pseudogene. The CDR3 consists of 16 residues. CDR3 bases: TGCACTAGACCGACTGGACACCTGAGGAACACCGGGGAGCTGTTTTTT. Amino acid sequence: CTRPTGHLRNTGELFF.

The rearrangement joins TRBV9 to TRBJ2-3; TRBD2 matches at 8 bases. The CDR3 is made up of 14 amino acids. The germline gives CDR1 SGDLS, CDR2 YYNGEE. Germline trimming cut 7 bases from V and 6 bases from J; bases unmatched to any gene: 10. As DNA, the CDR3 is TGTGCCAGCTCGCCGGGACTAGGGCGGGATACGCAGTATTTT. It yields the protein CASSPGLGRDTQYF.

This clone has a count of ten or more. The rearrangement uses TRBV14 and TRBJ2-1; a possible D gene is TRBD2 (5 bases). Germline CDR1 is SGHDN and CDR2 is FVKESK. V lost 3 bases and J lost 6, with 18 bases in between. This CDR3 spans 16 amino acids. This CDR3 is CASSHSGTRYSNEQFF. The CDR3 nucleotides read TGTGCCAGCAGCCATTCCGGAACTAGATATTCCAATGAGCAGTTCTTC.

This clone was counted a few times. The chain employs TRBV10-1 and TRBJ2-5; the D is unclear. The germline V and J ends were trimmed by 0 bases and 2 bases, with 7 bases remaining between them. CDR1 is WNHNN and CDR2 is SYGVQD in the germline V gene (reference sequence). This CDR3 is 14 amino acids long. The CDR3 protein is CASSESLGQETQYF. DNA for the CDR3: TGCGCCAGCAGTGAGTCGTTAGGACAAGAGACCCAGTACTTC.

This clone appeared a few times. The V and J genes are TRBV15 and TRBJ2-3, with a weak D call TRBD2 (7 bases). Germline lookup yields CDR1 LNHNV and CDR2 YYDKDF (reference sequence). This CDR3 is 19 amino acids long. Trimming shortened V by 0 bases and J by 6 bases, and 25 bases separated the two germline ends. The CDR3 here is CATSRERGGARLTGDTQYF. In nucleotides, the CDR3 is TGTGCCACCAGCAGAGAGAGGGGGGGAGCGAGACTTACGGGCGATACGCAGTATTTT.

This clone was seen more than once but under ten times. The chain joins TRBV28 to TRBJ2-1; D is unresolved. From germline, CDR1 is MDHEN and CDR2 SYDVKM. The CDR3 consists of 12 residues. V gave up 4 bases and J gave up 9 bases, with 10 bases separating them. Written as DNA, the CDR3 is TGTGCCAGCAGTTCAAGTCGCATTGAGCAGTTCTTC. It translates to CASSSSRIEQFF. Combining the CDR3 with reference TRBV28 and TRBJ2-1 gives the whole variable domain DVKVTQSSRYLVKRTGEKVFLECVQDMDHENMFWYRQDPGLGLRLIYFSYDVKMKEKGDIPEGYSVSREKKERFSLILESASTNQTSMYLCASSSSRIEQFFGPGTRLTVL.

The rearrangement uses TRBV10-3 and TRBJ2-2, with TRBD2 matching 14 bases. V shed 10 bases, J shed 5 bases, and the junction held 9 bases outside the gene matches. The CDR3 is 16 amino acids. Looked up from germline, CDR1 is ENHRY and CDR2 is SYGVKD. The DNA of the CDR3 is TGTGCCACGGGACTAGCGGGAGTAACGGGGACCGGGGAGCTGTTTTTT. It is translated as CATGLAGVTGTGELFF.

This clone occurred a few times. The chain combines TRBV27 with TRBJ2-1; 15 bases line up with TRBD2. Germline V lookup: CDR1 MNHEY, CDR2 SMNVEV (reference sequence). V dropped 3 bases and J dropped 7; count of bases not matched to a gene: 4. This CDR3 is 16 amino acids long. CDR3 region: CASSFHGLAGGNEQFF. The CDR3 nucleotides read TGTGCCAGCAGTTTCCACGGACTAGCGGGAGGGAATGAGCAGTTCTTC.

The chain uses TRBV2 and TRBJ2-3; 8 nucleotides match TRBD2. Per the germline V gene, CDR1 is SNHLY and CDR2 is FYNNEI. The CDR3 is 16 residues long. The V segment lost 6 bases and the J segment 10 bases; nucleotides outside the gene matches: 18. CDR3 in amino acids: CASRVLAGRGGVPQYF. The DNA of the CDR3 is TGTGCCAGCAGGGTTCTAGCGGGTCGAGGCGGTGTGCCGCAGTATTTT.

The sample holds a few counts of this clone. The V gene is TRBV7-2, the J gene TRBJ2-2; weak D call: TRBD2 (5 bases). Looked up from germline, CDR1 is SGHTA and CDR2 is FQGNSA. Trimming took 6 bases from V and 2 from J, leaving 10 bases between them. This CDR3 is built from 14 residues. The CDR3 protein is CASSKDLNTGELFF. The CDR3 region has the DNA TGTGCCAGCAGTAAGGACTTAAACACCGGGGAGCTGTTTTTT. The complete variable domain, with remaining parts taken from reference TRBV7-2 and TRBJ2-2, reads GAGVSQSPSNKVTEKGKDVELRCDPISGHTALYWYRQSLGQGLEFLIYFQGNSAPDKSGLPSDRFSAERTGGSVSTLTIQRTQQEDSAVYLCASSKDLNTGELFFGEGSRLTVL.

This clone was recorded a few times. The chain combines TRBV7-2 with TRBJ2-1; 11 nucleotides match TRBD2. CDR1 SGHTA and CDR2 FQGNSA come from the germline V gene. This CDR3 contains 17 residues. With 1 base clipped from V and 3 bases from J, the junction kept 5 bases outside the gene matches. The CDR3 nucleotides read TGTGCCAGCAGCTTAGTTTCCACTAGCGGGAGCTACAATGAGCAGTTCTTC. Amino acids: CASSLVSTSGSYNEQFF.

The V and J genes are TRBV7-9 and TRBJ2-7; D assignment may be TRBD1 or TRBD2 (6 bases each). Trimming shortened V by 5 bases and J by 7 bases, and 15 bases separated the two germline ends. Germline V gene sequence: CDR1 SEHNR, CDR2 FQNEAQ (reference sequence). CDR3 length equals 13 residues. The CDR3 DNA sequence: TGTGCCAGCAGCCTCCCGGGGGCTAAGGAGCAGTACTTC. Its translation: CASSLPGAKEQYF.

This clone was picked up one time. The chain couples TRBV11-2 to TRBJ2-7; D is unresolved. Germline CDR1 reads SGHAT; CDR2 reads FQNNGV. The CDR3 loop spans 15 amino acids. V lost 4 bases and J lost 0, with 13 bases in between. The CDR3 DNA reads TGTGCCAGCAGCTCAAGGACGGTGAGCTCCTACGAGCAGTACTTC. Translating it yields CASSSRTVSSYEQYF.

This chain connects TRBV14 to TRBJ2-5; tentatively, D is TRBD1 (5 bases). Germline V gene sequence: CDR1 SGHDN, CDR2 FVKESK. Trimming removed 6 bases at V and 4 bases at J, with 9 bases between. The CDR3 extends over 12 amino acids. In nucleotides, the CDR3 is TGTGCCAGCAGTAATAGGGGAGAGACCCAGTACTTC. Its protein is CASSNRGETQYF.